Each of the 14 T cell receptor beta chains below was sequenced from the same sample in a study of cytomegalovirus exposure and HLA in healthy donors. Primers for the PCR totalled 60 Vbeta and 13 Jbeta. Using immunoSEQ multiplex PCR, the repertoire was profiled, and TCRdb retains in-frame clones only, with some absent. The sample includes more than 75,000 clones, over 65% of them seen just once. What was sequenced was PBMCs. These receptors were collected from a man aged 35 to 55 in good health and CMV-seropositive.

The count of this clone is one. The chain has TRBV2 and TRBJ1-3; weak D call: TRBD1 (6 bases). This CDR3 region has 15 residues. Germline-derived CDR1 and CDR2 are SNHLY and FYNNEI. Between the trimmed V and J ends, which lost 2 bases and 3 bases, there was a span of 11 bases. The CDR3 DNA reads TGTGCCAGCAGTGAATGGGCAGGGGATGGAAACACCATATATTTT. It is translated as CASSEWAGDGNTIYF. Filled out from reference TRBV2 and TRBJ1-3, the complete variable domain reads EPEVTQTPSHQVTQMGQEVILRCVPISNHLYFYWYRQILGQKVEFLVSFYNNEISEKSEIFDDQFSVERPDGSNFTLKIRSTKLEDSAMYFCASSEWAGDGNTIYFGEGSWLTVV.

The rearrangement uses TRBV5-1 and TRBJ2-7; 10 nucleotides match TRBD2. CDR1 is SGHRS, CDR2 YFSETQ, per germline. J lost 3 bases, V lost 0 bases, and 0 bases had no gene match. The CDR3 extends over 14 amino acids. CDR3 sequence reads: CASSLERGGYEQYF. The CDR3 DNA reads as TGCGCCAGCAGCTTGGAGCGGGGGGGCTACGAGCAGTACTTC.

This clone came up a few times. The rearrangement joins TRBV7-2 to TRBJ2-7, with 7 bases lining up with TRBD1. The J segment lost 5 bases and the V segment lost 5 bases, leaving 9 bases of the junction unmatched. The CDR3 covers 14 residues. The germline gives CDR1 SGHTA, CDR2 FQGNSA. In DNA form, the CDR3 reads TGTGCCAGCAGCAAACAGACAGGGTTGGACGAGCAGTACTTC. Its protein product is CASSKQTGLDEQYF.

Only a few counts were recorded for this clone. V is TRBV13 and J is TRBJ2-1, with 8 bases lining up with TRBD2. Unmatched junction bases numbered 8, after V lost 4 bases and J lost 6 bases. This CDR3 has 15 residues. Germline CDR1 and CDR2: PRHDT and FYEKMQ (reference sequence). CDR3 sequence reads: CASSYRGSGVNEQFF. CDR3 nucleotide sequence: TGTGCCAGCAGCTACCGGGGTAGCGGGGTCAATGAGCAGTTCTTC.

The chain carries TRBV20-1 and TRBJ2-5; no reliable D call. The CDR3 totals 10 residues. Trimming cost V 3 bases and J 3 bases, with 2 bases left between them. The germline V gene encodes CDR1 DFQATT and CDR2 SNEGSKA (reference sequence). CDR3 in amino acids: CSASEETQYF. The CDR3 DNA reads as TGCAGTGCTAGCGAAGAGACCCAGTACTTC.

The gene calls are TRBV10-3 and TRBJ2-5, with 9 bases that match TRBD1. Germline lookup yields CDR1 ENHRY and CDR2 SYGVKD. V dropped 0 bases and J dropped 4; count of bases not matched to a gene: 3. The CDR3 is made up of 15 amino acids. The DNA of the CDR3 is TGTGCCATCAGTGAGTCGAGGACAGGGGTAGAGACCCAGTACTTC. Its translation: CAISESRTGVETQYF.

J is TRBJ2-7 and V is TRBV27; 10 nucleotides align to TRBD2. The V and J ends lost 5 bases and 2 bases, in that order; junction bases with no gene match: 6. Germline V gene sequence: CDR1 MNHEY, CDR2 SMNVEV (reference sequence). There are 15 residues in the CDR3. DNA of the CDR3: TGTGCCAGCAGTCAGACTAGCGGGCCCGCCTACGAGCAGTACTTC. Its protein product is CASSQTSGPAYEQYF.

This CDR3 reads CASSRGQGGSYEQYF. In DNA form, the CDR3 reads TGCGCCAGCAGCCGGGGACAGGGAGGATCCTACGAGCAGTACTTC. V and J are TRBV4-1 and TRBJ2-7; 9 bases are shared with TRBD1. The CDR3 is made up of 15 amino acids. Germline CDR1 is MGHRA and CDR2 is YSYEKL. Trimming cost V 4 bases and J 1 base; bases outside gene matches: 5.

This chain links TRBV19 with TRBJ2-2; a weak D match, TRBD1 (8 bases). The V gene lost 1 base and the J gene lost 3 bases, with 18 bases spanning the gap. Germline CDR1 is LNHDA and CDR2 is SQIVND (reference sequence). The CDR3 is 18 residues long. CDR3 sequence: CASSIGSWGGQDTGELFF. DNA for the CDR3: TGTGCCAGTAGTATAGGTTCTTGGGGGGGACAGGACACCGGGGAGCTGTTTTTT.

This rearrangement joins TRBV18 to TRBJ2-3; 9 bases line up with TRBD2. This CDR3 is built from 17 residues. The germline V gene encodes CDR1 KGHSH and CDR2 LQKENI. J gave up 1 base and V 6 bases, and 11 bases lay outside the gene matches. CDR3 loop: CASSRMNSGRGTDTQYF. In DNA form, the CDR3 reads TGTGCCAGCTCGAGGATGAATAGCGGGAGAGGCACAGATACGCAGTATTTT.

The chain recombines TRBV27 with TRBJ2-7; possibly TRBD2 for D (6 bases). With 3 bases removed from V and 7 bases from J, the gap between germline ends came to 13 bases. Germline CDR1 reads MNHEY; CDR2 reads SMNVEV (reference sequence). CDR3 length: 13 residues. The CDR3 DNA reads as TGTGCCAGCAGTTTTGGAGGGGCCGGGGAGCAGTACTTC. Its translation: CASSFGGAGEQYF.

V is TRBV7-9 and J is TRBJ2-1; 9 bases are a match to TRBD1. This CDR3 comprises 16 residues. Germline V gives CDR1 SEHNR, CDR2 FQNEAQ (reference sequence). The V segment lost 5 bases and the J segment 1 base; nucleotides outside the gene matches: 6. The DNA of the CDR3 is TGTGCCAGCAGCGCAGGACAGGGGATTTCCTACAATGAGCAGTTCTTC. Its protein is CASSAGQGISYNEQFF. Variable domain in full (rest from reference TRBV7-9 and TRBJ2-1): DTGVSQNPRHKITKRGQNVTFRCDPISEHNRLYWYRQTLGQGPEFLTYFQNEAQLEKSRLLSDRFSAERPKGSFSTLEIQRTEQGDSAMYLCASSAGQGISYNEQFFGPGTRLTVL.

This chain uses TRBV7-9 with TRBJ2-7; D may be TRBD2 (6 bases). V lost 5 bases, J lost 6 bases, and 11 bases lay in between. CDR3 size: 12 residues. Germline V gene data show CDR1 as SEHNR and CDR2 as FQNEAQ (reference sequence). CDR3 sequence reads: CASSPLEGEQYF. The CDR3 coding sequence is TGTGCCAGCAGCCCCCTGGAGGGCGAGCAGTACTTC.

The chain uses TRBV2 and TRBJ1-1; D unresolved. V dropped 6 bases and J dropped 0 bases, with 14 bases sitting between them. The CDR3 is made up of 15 amino acids. CDR1 SNHLY and CDR2 FYNNEI come from the germline V gene. The CDR3 coding sequence is TGTGCCAGCAGCGACACCGGTTTTATGAACACTGAAGCTTTCTTT. Its translation: CASSDTGFMNTEAFF.